These T cell receptor beta chains were read from a single sample in a study of T cells in Graves' hyperthyroidism and ophthalmopathy. TCRdb processed the multiplex PCR reads anew with MiXCR; each CDR3 protein has one entry. The table lists hundreds of thousands of distinct CDR3 sequences, roughly 46% of them singletons, with approximately 8.2% in the top ten. Sequenced sample: peripheral blood or thyroid tissue (not recorded which). The receptors originated from a woman aged 18-29 years with Graves' hyperthyroidism. CDR3s include the opening cysteine and the closing phenylalanine or tryptophan. A D gene is named only where the DNA matches it firmly. Size is stated for part of the rows, as once, few or many counts, or as a class when the clone is expanded.

size,V,D,J,CDR3,DNA
few,TRBV4-1,TRBD2,TRBJ2-7,CASSQDVAGGRYEQYF,TGCGCCAGCAGCCAAGATGTAGCGGGAGGTCGATACGAGCAGTACTTC
-,TRBV6-4,-,TRBJ1-5,CASSARGQRSNQPQHF,TGTGCCAGCAGTGCTAGAGGTCAACGGAGCAATCAGCCCCAGCATTTT
few,TRBV7-2,TRBD2,TRBJ2-5,CASRIGKREKYQETQYF,TGTGCCAGCAGGATTGGAAAGCGGGAGAAATACCAAGAGACCCAGTACTTC
-,TRBV11-3,TRBD1,TRBJ1-1,CASSREGTGNWGTEAFF,TGTGCCAGCAGCCGAGAGGGGACAGGGAATTGGGGCACTGAAGCTTTCTTT
-,TRBV29-1,-,TRBJ2-3,CSVVSPAGHGTDTQYF,TGCAGCGTTGTATCCCCCGCCGGACATGGCACAGATACGCAGTATTTT
-,TRBV12-3/TRBV12-4,TRBD1,TRBJ2-5,CASIRTGEETQYF,TGTGCCAGCATACGGACAGGAGAAGAGACCCAGTACTTC
-,TRBV24-1,-,TRBJ1-2,CATPPRGGQSYGYTF,TGTGCCACCCCTCCTAGGGGGGGGCAGAGCTATGGCTACACCTTC
few,TRBV6-5,TRBD1,TRBJ1-1,CASSYPNRGRNTEAFF,TGTGCCAGCAGTTACCCGAACAGGGGGCGGAACACTGAAGCTTTCTTT
-,TRBV10-3,-,TRBJ1-2,CAIRQASGSNYGYTF,TGTGCCATCAGACAGGCCTCGGGGTCTAACTATGGCTACACCTTC
-,TRBV20-1,-,TRBJ1-2,CSARLSGRRDYGYTF,TGCAGTGCTAGATTGTCGGGACGAAGGGACTATGGCTACACCTTC
-,TRBV20-1,TRBD1,TRBJ1-5,CSARDLFRDSQPQHF,TGCAGTGCTAGAGATCTTTTTCGGGACAGTCAGCCCCAGCATTTT
many,TRBV7-2,TRBD2,TRBJ2-5,CASSIAGVRETQYF,TGTGCCAGCAGCATAGCGGGAGTAAGGGAGACCCAGTACTTC
-,TRBV15,-,TRBJ2-6,CATSRLPLGANVLTF,TGTGCCACCAGCAGACTACCCCTCGGGGCCAACGTCCTGACTTTC
few,TRBV12-3/TRBV12-4,TRBD1,TRBJ1-2,CASRDTGAYGYTF,TGTGCCAGCAGGGACACAGGGGCCTATGGCTACACCTTC
-,TRBV7-2,TRBD2,TRBJ2-7,CASESPGLAAYEQYF,TGTGCCAGCGAATCCCCGGGACTAGCGGCCTACGAGCAGTACTTC
-,TRBV7-9,-,TRBJ1-3,CASSSRGENTIYF,TGTGCCAGCAGCTCAAGGGGGGAAAACACCATATATTTT
-,TRBV29-1,-,TRBJ1-5,CSVIQRPGSPQHF,TGCAGCGTGATACAGCGGCCGGGATCACCCCAGCATTTT
-,TRBV10-3,TRBD1,TRBJ1-2,CARERTGDDGYTF,TGTGCTAGAGAACGGACAGGGGATGATGGCTACACCTTC
many,TRBV10-1,TRBD2,TRBJ2-7,CASSPSGGSYEQYF,TGCGCCAGCAGTCCGAGCGGGGGCTCCTACGAGCAGTACTTC
-,TRBV7-9,TRBD1,TRBJ2-7,CASSFAGTGGYEQYF,TGTGCCAGCAGCTTTGCCGGGACAGGGGGCTACGAGCAGTACTTC
-,TRBV11-2,-,TRBJ1-2,CASSLARNGYTF,TGTGCCAGCAGCTTAGCCCGTAATGGCTACACCTTC
many,TRBV7-9,-,TRBJ1-4,CASSSESGGANEKLFF,TGTGCCAGCAGCTCCGAGAGTGGAGGCGCAAATGAAAAACTGTTTTTT
-,TRBV20-1,TRBD1,TRBJ1-2,CSIQQGGRYGYTF,TGCAGCATCCAACAGGGGGGGAGGTATGGCTACACCTTC
-,TRBV7-2,TRBD1,TRBJ2-6,CASSTPGQGTGANVLTF,TGTGCCAGCAGCACCCCGGGACAGGGCACTGGGGCCAACGTCCTGACTTTC
many,TRBV10-3,-,TRBJ2-5,CAISDRVAVGPQETQYF,TGTGCCATCAGTGACAGGGTTGCGGTTGGGCCTCAAGAGACCCAGTACTTC
-,TRBV10-1,-,TRBJ2-7,CASSADLSEQYF,TGCGCCAGCAGTGCGGACCTCAGCGAGCAGTACTTC
-,TRBV25-1,-,TRBJ2-7,CASSEWGTQPRNEQYF,TGTGCCAGCAGTGAATGGGGGACACAACCTCGGAATGAGCAGTACTTC
few,TRBV9,-,TRBJ1-2,CASSYRGFYGYTF,TGTGCCAGCAGTTACCGGGGGTTCTATGGCTACACCTTC
once,TRBV20-1,-,TRBJ1-1,CSARGQRDELEAFF,TGCAGTGCTAGAGGACAGAGGGACGAACTCGAAGCTTTCTTT
few,TRBV20-1,-,TRBJ1-2,CSARLHYGYTF,TGCAGTGCAAGACTCCACTATGGCTACACCTTC
once,TRBV10-3,-,TRBJ1-1,CAISEPQGKATEAFF,TGTGCCATCAGTGAGCCACAGGGAAAGGCCACTGAAGCTTTCTTT
few,TRBV29-1,-,TRBJ1-3,CSVGTDSGNTIYF,TGCAGCGTTGGTACGGATTCTGGAAACACCATATATTTT
few,TRBV12-3/TRBV12-4,-,TRBJ1-1,CASSLEGINTEAFF,TGTGCCAGCAGTTTAGAGGGGATAAACACTGAAGCTTTCTTT
-,TRBV7-3,TRBD2,TRBJ2-7,CASSFSGSGPEQYF,TGTGCCAGCAGCTTTAGCGGGAGTGGGCCCGAGCAGTACTTC
-,TRBV7-2,-,TRBJ1-1,CASSPVVDINTEAFF,TGTGCCAGCAGCCCGGTGGTGGACATTAACACTGAAGCTTTCTTT